The rows below give T cell receptor beta chains drawn from one sample of a study of cytomegalovirus exposure and HLA in healthy donors. Sequenced by immunoSEQ multiplex PCR; TCRdb stores in-frame clones only, minus some. The table shows roughly 190,000 clones, with roughly 13% occurring only once. The sample comprised PBMCs. These receptors were obtained from a man aged 50-59 years in good health and CMV-seropositive. Each CDR3 is given with its conserved first and last residue. Each record gives: J gene, V gene, CDR3 protein.

>TRBJ2-5|TRBV11-2
CASSWGTGLFETQYF
>TRBJ1-1|TRBV16
CASSQSNLGQAEAFF
>TRBJ2-7|TRBV4-1
CASSQEVVRNEQYF
>TRBJ1-3|TRBV28
CASSIQGSTGNTIYF
>TRBJ1-1|TRBV5-6
CASSLVAGPRNTEAFF
>TRBJ1-1|TRBV6-5
CASNLPPGAFF
>TRBJ1-1|TRBV7-6
CASSPGQIANTEAFF
>TRBJ2-1|TRBV18
CASSPTGGYNEQFF
>TRBJ1-1|TRBV5-4
CASSFGPSRGLTEAFF
>TRBJ1-2|TRBV5-6
CASSLGGLRYGYTF
>TRBJ2-7|TRBV4-1
CASSQGTGPTYEQYF
>TRBJ2-3|TRBV7-6
CASSSGGGGTDTQYF
>TRBJ1-1|TRBV29-1
CSGYGDRGYTEAFF
>TRBJ2-1|TRBV25-1
CASSEPHTGGNEQFF
>TRBJ1-3|TRBV2
CASSAVRAAGNTIYF
>TRBJ2-1|TRBV5-1
CASRTGTGSYNEQFF
>TRBJ1-1|TRBV15
CATRPAGSGSMNTEAFF
>TRBJ1-5|TRBV19
CASSYPNQPQHF
>TRBJ1-1|TRBV7-9
CASSLRRDREGEAFF
>TRBJ1-5|TRBV7-2
CASSLWTGNQPQHF
>TRBJ2-5|TRBV6-5
CASRGRGSYQETQYF